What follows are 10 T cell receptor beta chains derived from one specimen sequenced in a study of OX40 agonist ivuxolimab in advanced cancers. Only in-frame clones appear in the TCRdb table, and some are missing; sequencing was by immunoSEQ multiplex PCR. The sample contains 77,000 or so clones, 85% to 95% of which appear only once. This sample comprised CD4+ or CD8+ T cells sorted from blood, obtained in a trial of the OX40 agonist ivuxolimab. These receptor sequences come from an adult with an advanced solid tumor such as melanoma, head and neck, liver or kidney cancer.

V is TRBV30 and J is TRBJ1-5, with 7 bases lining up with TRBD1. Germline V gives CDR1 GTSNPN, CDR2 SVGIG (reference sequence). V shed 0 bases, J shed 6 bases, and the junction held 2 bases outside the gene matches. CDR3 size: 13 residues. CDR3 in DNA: TGTGCCTGGAGTGTGACAGGGACTCAGCCCCAGCATTTT. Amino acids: CAWSVTGTQPQHF.

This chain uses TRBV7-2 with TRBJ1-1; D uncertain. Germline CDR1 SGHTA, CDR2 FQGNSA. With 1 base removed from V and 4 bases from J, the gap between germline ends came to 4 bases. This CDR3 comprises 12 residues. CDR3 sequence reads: CASSLEVTEAFF. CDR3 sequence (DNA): TGTGCCAGCAGCTTAGAGGTCACTGAAGCTTTCTTT.

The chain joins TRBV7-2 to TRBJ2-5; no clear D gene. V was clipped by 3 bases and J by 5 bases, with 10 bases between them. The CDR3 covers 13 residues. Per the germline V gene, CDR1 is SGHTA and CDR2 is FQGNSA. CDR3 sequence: CASSLGTVETQYF. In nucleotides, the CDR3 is TGTGCCAGCAGCTTGGGAACAGTGGAGACCCAGTACTTC.

The CDR3 protein is CASSLSGSTEAFF. The CDR3, as DNA: TGTGCCAGCAGTTTATCAGGGTCCACTGAAGCTTTCTTT. The chain has TRBV27 and TRBJ1-1; D is unresolved. Germline V CDR1 and CDR2: MNHEY, SMNVEV (reference sequence). V was clipped by 0 bases and J by 4 bases, with 6 bases between them. The CDR3 runs 13 residues.

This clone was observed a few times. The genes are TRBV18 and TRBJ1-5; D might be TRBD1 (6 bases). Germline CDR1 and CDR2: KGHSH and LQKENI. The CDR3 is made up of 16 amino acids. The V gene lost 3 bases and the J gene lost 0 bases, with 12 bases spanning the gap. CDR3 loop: CASSPQGPYSNQPQHF. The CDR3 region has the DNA TGTGCCAGCTCACCTCAGGGGCCCTATAGCAATCAGCCCCAGCATTTT.

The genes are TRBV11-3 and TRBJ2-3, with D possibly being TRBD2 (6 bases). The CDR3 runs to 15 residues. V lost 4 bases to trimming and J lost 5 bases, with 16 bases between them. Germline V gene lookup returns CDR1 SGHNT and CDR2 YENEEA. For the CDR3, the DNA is TGTGCCAGCAGCTACCTGGGGGGAGGCAGAGATACGCAGTATTTT. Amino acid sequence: CASSYLGGGRDTQYF.

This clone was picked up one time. The chain's CDR3 is CASSLARDQPQHF. The CDR3 region has the DNA TGCGCCAGCAGCTTGGCCAGGGACCAGCCCCAGCATTTT. The chain carries TRBV5-1 and TRBJ1-5, with a weak D call TRBD1 (5 bases). The V end was cut by 0 bases, the J end by 7 bases, with 8 bases between. This CDR3 is 13 amino acids long. Looked up from germline, CDR1 is SGHRS and CDR2 is YFSETQ.

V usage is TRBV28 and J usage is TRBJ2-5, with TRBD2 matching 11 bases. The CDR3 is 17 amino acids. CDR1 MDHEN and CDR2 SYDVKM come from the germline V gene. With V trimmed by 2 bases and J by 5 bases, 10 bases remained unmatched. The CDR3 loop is CASSLPKLAGALETQYF. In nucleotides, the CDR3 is TGTGCCAGCAGTTTACCCAAACTAGCGGGGGCTTTGGAGACCCAGTACTTC.

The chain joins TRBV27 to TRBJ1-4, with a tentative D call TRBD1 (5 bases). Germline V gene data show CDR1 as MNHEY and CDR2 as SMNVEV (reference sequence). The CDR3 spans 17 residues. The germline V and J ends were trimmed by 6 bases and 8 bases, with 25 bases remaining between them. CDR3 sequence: CASSGDGGRSTSEKLFF. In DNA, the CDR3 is TGTGCCAGCAGCGGCGACGGGGGGAGGTCAACCTCCGAAAAACTGTTTTTT. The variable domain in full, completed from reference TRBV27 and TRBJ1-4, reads EAQVTQNPRYLITVTGKKLTVTCSQNMNHEYMSWYRQDPGLGLRQIYYSMNVEVTDKGDVPEGYKVSRKEKRNFPLILESPSPNQTSLYFCASSGDGGRSTSEKLFFGSGTQLSVL.

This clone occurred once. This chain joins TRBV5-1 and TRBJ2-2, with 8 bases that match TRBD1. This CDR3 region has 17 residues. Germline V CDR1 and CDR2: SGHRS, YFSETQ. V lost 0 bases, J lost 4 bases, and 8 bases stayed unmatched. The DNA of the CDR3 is TGCGCCAGCAGCTTGGTCCCGACAGGGGTTAGCACCGGGGAGCTGTTTTTT. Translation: CASSLVPTGVSTGELFF.